This record covers a single T cell receptor (beta chain). Its antigen is currently unknown. These data come from a study of T cell responses to AZD1222 COVID-19 vaccine. Study results and caveats: Spike-specific TCR breadth and depth went up after people got two AZD1222 doses. Reports indicate that nearly half of spike-specific TCRs are directed at unmutated variant regions. Donors skewed white British and female; clonal diversity was possibly underestimated.

This CDR3 is 16 amino acids long. With 4 bases removed from V and 0 bases from J, the gap between germline ends came to 13 bases. Germline-derived CDR1 and CDR2 are SGHTA and FQGNSA. The analysis combined second doses at about 4 or about 12 weeks. Sequencing was performed with immunoSEQ multiplex PCR; in TCRdb, only in-frame clones are kept and a portion is missing. The sample records 250,000 to 300,000 clones, roughly 93% being singletons. The V and J genes are TRBV7-2 and TRBJ1-3; possible D gene TRBD1, 5 bases. This TCR was sampled from an adult who received the AZD1222 COVID-19 vaccine. Sequenced here: peripheral blood, sampled 28 days after the second AZD1222 dose. For the CDR3, the DNA is TGTGCCAGCAGCTACCAACAGGTTTTCTCTGGAAACACCATATATTTT. Encoded protein: CASSYQQVFSGNTIYF.